Listed below are T cell receptor beta chains from one sample, sequenced in a study of T cell clones after liver transplantation. The assay was immunoSEQ multiplex PCR, and TCRdb's table has in-frame clones only and misses some. The table has around 70,000 clones, 92% seen once. The material was CD4+ T cells from blood, obtained around 27 months after liver transplant. These receptors all come from a human patient who received a liver transplant. Some T cells may be transferred from the graft donor. Both conserved end residues are part of each CDR3. The D gene is left open where the match is weak. Rows give clone size only sometimes, using once, few, many, or a class for an expanded clone.

D gene	V gene	J gene	clone size	CDR3 protein	CDR3 DNA
TRBD2	TRBV5-1	TRBJ2-1	.	CASSWGTSGGEQFF	TGCGCCAGCAGCTGGGGGACTAGCGGGGGTGAGCAGTTCTTC
.	TRBV19	TRBJ2-3	.	CASRSLGDTQYF	TGTGCCAGTAGGTCGCTGGGAGATACGCAGTATTTT
.	TRBV6-5	TRBJ2-5	.	CASSYGGPGAETQYF	TGTGCCAGCAGTTACGGGGGACCAGGGGCGGAGACCCAGTACTTC
.	TRBV5-1	TRBJ1-1	.	CASSATTTTTEAFF	TGCGCCAGCAGCGCTACTACAACGACCACTGAAGCTTTCTTT
TRBD1	TRBV7-9	TRBJ1-4	.	CASSPISRGQELFF	TGTGCCAGCAGCCCCATATCCCGAGGACAGGAACTGTTTTTT
.	TRBV9	TRBJ2-2	.	CASSVRQDTGELFF	TGTGCCAGCAGCGTCCGACAGGACACCGGGGAGCTGTTTTTT
.	TRBV28	TRBJ2-2	once	CASSLTSTGELFF	TGTGCCAGCAGTTTGACTTCCACCGGGGAGCTGTTTTTT
.	TRBV18	TRBJ2-3	.	CASSPDTRGYTQYF	TGTGCCAGCTCACCCGACACCCGCGGGTATACGCAGTATTTT
.	TRBV5-1	TRBJ1-2	.	CASTNSLGPAGGYTF	TGCGCCAGCACCAATTCTTTGGGACCCGCAGGGGGCTACACCTTC
.	TRBV7-8	TRBJ1-5	.	CASSLRPGREQPQHF	TGTGCCAGCAGCTTAAGGCCCGGGAGAGAACAGCCCCAGCATTTT
.	TRBV6-6	TRBJ2-3	.	CATLVTDTQYF	TGTGCCACCTTAGTGACAGATACGCAGTATTTT
.	TRBV12-5	TRBJ2-7	.	CASGQGTEQYF	TGTGCTAGTGGTCAGGGTACCGAGCAGTACTTC
.	TRBV11-2	TRBJ2-2	.	CASSLNGGELFF	TGTGCCAGCAGCTTAAACGGCGGGGAGCTGTTTTTT
.	TRBV21-1	TRBJ2-7	.	CASSKDWGGTGVSYEQYF	TGTGCCAGCAGCAAAGATTGGGGCGGGACAGGGGTTTCCTACGAGCAGTACTTC
.	TRBV5-6	TRBJ2-5	.	CASTPGPSPETQYF	TGTGCCAGCACCCCAGGGCCATCACCGGAGACCCAGTACTTC
TRBD2	TRBV7-9	TRBJ2-3	few	CASSLVAGRDTQYF	TGTGCCAGCAGCTTAGTAGCGGGAAGAGATACGCAGTATTTT
.	TRBV19	TRBJ2-1	.	CASTGSLNNEQFF	TGTGCCAGTACGGGCAGCTTAAACAATGAGCAGTTCTTC
.	TRBV6-5	TRBJ2-3	.	CASTVTRGKTDTQYF	TGTGCCAGCACGGTAACGAGAGGGAAGACAGATACGCAGTATTTT
.	TRBV7-2	TRBJ2-1	once	CASTPSIAAGQFF	TGTGCCAGCACACCCTCGATAGCGGCTGGGCAGTTCTTC
.	TRBV21-1	TRBJ2-5	.	CASSKAPGSPSETQYF	TGTGCCAGCAGCAAAGCCCCAGGGAGCCCCTCAGAGACCCAGTACTTC
TRBD2	TRBV4-3	TRBJ2-7	.	CASSQGTAASGLIGKQYF	TGCGCCAGCAGCCAAGGGACAGCGGCTAGCGGGTTGATCGGCAAGCAGTACTTC
TRBD1	TRBV30	TRBJ1-1	.	CAWGANRGLYTEAFF	TGTGCCTGGGGAGCCAACAGGGGACTCTACACTGAAGCTTTCTTT
.	TRBV6-5	TRBJ1-2	.	CASSYLQAGSVSGYTF	TGTGCCAGCAGTTACCTACAGGCTGGATCGGTTTCTGGCTACACCTTC
TRBD1	TRBV29-1	TRBJ1-5	.	CSVKTTGGFGQPQHF	TGCAGCGTGAAAACGACAGGGGGCTTTGGACAGCCCCAGCATTTT
.	TRBV11-2	TRBJ1-1	.	CASSLGLWGPRTEAFF	TGTGCCAGCAGCTTAGGACTCTGGGGGCCACGCACTGAAGCTTTCTTT
.	TRBV28	TRBJ1-1	.	CASTIPRGGAEAFF	TGTGCCAGCACTATTCCTAGGGGGGGCGCTGAAGCTTTCTTT
TRBD2	TRBV11-2	TRBJ2-5	.	CASRTLRPGLAGQETQYF	TGTGCCAGCAGGACCCTACGGCCGGGACTAGCGGGGCAAGAGACCCAGTACTTC
TRBD1	TRBV7-8	TRBJ2-5	once	CASSPQAGTGGETQYF	TGTGCCAGCAGCCCGCAGGCCGGGACAGGGGGGGAGACCCAGTACTTC
.	TRBV10-3	TRBJ2-6	.	CAISEGAGANVLTF	TGTGCCATCAGTGAGGGGGCTGGGGCCAACGTCCTGACTTTC
.	TRBV2	TRBJ2-1	.	CASSEAGEWGYEQFF	TGTGCCAGCAGTGAAGCCGGAGAGTGGGGGTACGAGCAGTTCTTC
.	TRBV19	TRBJ2-1	.	CASSIGPMGEQFF	TGTGCCAGTAGTATCGGACCAATGGGTGAGCAGTTCTTC
TRBD1	TRBV11-2	TRBJ2-7	.	CASSRDRDFREQYF	TGTGCCAGCAGCCGGGACAGGGATTTTCGCGAGCAGTACTTC
TRBD2	TRBV15	TRBJ2-3	.	CATSRMRSGGTDTQYF	TGTGCCACCAGCAGAATGCGTAGCGGGGGGACAGATACGCAGTATTTT
.	TRBV29-1	TRBJ2-3	.	CSVGRLRGTDTQYF	TGCAGCGTTGGTCGGCTCAGGGGCACAGATACGCAGTATTTT
.	TRBV7-8	TRBJ1-4	.	CASSLLGNEKLFF	TGTGCCAGCAGCTTACTAGGGAATGAAAAACTGTTTTTT
.	TRBV20-1	TRBJ2-7	.	CSALILSEQYF	TGCAGTGCCCTCATCTTATCGGAGCAGTACTTC
.	TRBV19	TRBJ2-2	.	CASSMSNTGELFF	TGTGCCAGTAGTATGAGTAACACCGGGGAGCTGTTTTTT
.	TRBV7-2	TRBJ2-3	.	CASSSGLGGGTQYF	TGTGCCAGCAGCTCAGGGTTGGGTGGAGGCACGCAGTATTTT
.	TRBV7-2	TRBJ2-7	.	CASSHADGTYEQYF	TGTGCCAGCAGCCACGCTGACGGCACCTACGAGCAGTACTTC
.	TRBV7-7	TRBJ2-5	.	CASSLLGGGETQYF	TGTGCTAGCAGCTTGTTGGGGGGAGGAGAGACCCAGTACTTC
.	TRBV12-2	TRBJ2-3	.	CASRLKPRGDTQYF	TGTGCAAGTCGCTTGAAGCCGCGGGGAGATACGCAGTATTTT
TRBD1	TRBV9	TRBJ1-3	.	CASSAKQGEGNTIYF	TGTGCCAGCAGCGCCAAACAGGGGGAGGGAAACACCATATATTTT
.	TRBV2	TRBJ1-6	.	CASSEVAALHF	TGTGCCAGCAGTGAAGTAGCAGCCCTCCACTTT
.	TRBV11-3	TRBJ2-5	.	CASSMVGPRGSETQYF	TGTGCCAGCAGCATGGTCGGGCCTAGAGGGTCAGAGACCCAGTACTTC
.	TRBV28	TRBJ1-2	once	CASSTGHDYGYTF	TGTGCCAGCAGCACCGGCCATGACTATGGCTACACCTTC
TRBD2	TRBV10-1	TRBJ2-1	.	CARVRLAGDCSYNEQFF	TGCGCCAGGGTGAGACTAGCGGGAGATTGTTCCTACAATGAGCAGTTCTTC
TRBD1	TRBV19	TRBJ2-7	.	CASSIGQGRGQYF	TGTGCCAGTAGTATCGGACAGGGAAGAGGGCAGTACTTC
TRBD1	TRBV6-5	TRBJ1-1	.	CASSTQGGSGRAFF	TGTGCCAGCAGTACCCAAGGGGGCTCAGGAAGAGCTTTCTTT
.	TRBV15	TRBJ2-7	.	CATSRLDQAGTSNEQYF	TGTGCCACCAGCAGATTAGATCAAGCAGGTACGTCCAACGAGCAGTACTTC
.	TRBV28	TRBJ2-7	.	CASGLGEVSSYEQYF	TGTGCCAGCGGACTTGGGGAGGTCAGCTCCTACGAGCAGTACTTC
.	TRBV28	TRBJ2-2	once	CASSTNAPGELFF	TGTGCCAGCAGCACCAACGCCCCCGGGGAGCTGTTTTTT
.	TRBV11-3	TRBJ2-5	once	CASRSHRDETQYF	TGTGCCAGCAGATCACACAGGGACGAGACCCAGTACTTC